Below, 27 T cell receptor beta chains from the same sample are listed, as sequenced in a study of blood T cell dynamics during melanoma immunotherapy (dated by TCRdb to 2018 to 2021). Libraries were prepared through the immunoSEQ multiplex PCR assay. TCRdb limited this immuneACCESS table to in-frame rearrangements with V and J called. A share of clones is missing; checked studies link under half to unresolved V genes, and the rest is unexplained. The sample table contains approximately 4,400 clones; only one count was recorded for around 78% of them. The biggest ten clones account for 55% of the sample. The time point label, as the study defines it: week 3, after first cycle of checkpoint inhibitor. The material sequenced was blood, taken from a patient treated with checkpoint blockade. The source of these receptors is a human donor with melanoma.

This clone occurred a few times. V gene TRBV11-3 combines with J gene TRBJ1-1; no definite D call. Trimming took 0 bases from V and 1 from J, leaving 15 bases between them. The germline V gene encodes CDR1 SGHNT and CDR2 YENEEA. This CDR3 is 17 amino acids long. The CDR3 DNA reads TGTGCCAGCAGCTTAGATCGGATGGGCAGCCAGAACACTGAAGCTTTCTTT. Protein sequence: CASSLDRMGSQNTEAFF.

The V gene is TRBV6-5, the J gene TRBJ1-1, with 7 bases that match TRBD1. Germline lookup yields CDR1 MNHEY and CDR2 SVGAGI. The CDR3 consists of 14 residues. V dropped 5 bases and J dropped 2; count of bases not matched to a gene: 5. CDR3 amino acids: CASSPRTGNTEAFF. The DNA for the CDR3 is TGTGCCAGCAGTCCCAGGACAGGAAACACTGAAGCTTTCTTT.

This clone showed up just a few times. The chain uses TRBV27 and TRBJ1-5; weak D call: TRBD1 (5 bases). CDR3 length: 16 residues. CDR1 and CDR2 from the germline V gene are MNHEY and SMNVEV (reference sequence). V was shortened by 1 base and J by 8 bases, with 18 bases between the two germline ends. The CDR3 nucleotides are TGTGCCAGCAGTTTATATTGGGCAGAGAGGGGTGAGCCCCAGCATTTT. Translation: CASSLYWAERGEPQHF.

The rearrangement joins TRBV4-3 to TRBJ1-4; maybe TRBD1 (6 bases). CDR1 and CDR2 (germline): LGHNA, YSLEER. This CDR3 contains 17 residues. V lost 1 base to trimming and J lost 8 bases, with 20 bases between them. The CDR3 DNA sequence: TGCGCCAGCAGCCAAGTCCCGGTCGGGCAGGGGACGGAAAAACTGTTTTTT. It yields the protein CASSQVPVGQGTEKLFF.

This chain links TRBV18 with TRBJ1-1, with D hard to call. The germline V gene has CDR1 KGHSH and CDR2 LQKENI. V lost 2 bases to trimming and J lost 4 bases, with 8 bases between them. This CDR3 region has 13 residues. The CDR3 DNA follows: TGTGCCAGCTCACCAAACCCCAGCACTGAAGCTTTCTTT. This encodes CASSPNPSTEAFF. The whole variable domain, filled in from reference TRBV18 and TRBJ1-1, reads NAGVMQNPRHLVRRRGQEARLRCSPMKGHSHVYWYRQLPEEGLKFMVYLQKENIIDESGMPKERFSAEFPKEGPSILRIQQVVRGDSAAYFCASSPNPSTEAFFGQGTRLTVV.

CDR3 in amino acids: CASSLVVRGDGYTF. CDR3 nucleotide sequence: TGTGCCAGCAGCTTAGTTGTCAGGGGAGATGGCTACACCTTC. This chain joins TRBV7-3 and TRBJ1-2; possible D gene TRBD1, 6 bases. The length of the CDR3 is 14 residues. The V end lost 2 bases, the J end lost 6 bases, and 13 bases lay between the germline ends. Germline V lookup: CDR1 SGHTA, CDR2 FQGTGA.

This rearrangement joins TRBV5-5 to TRBJ1-4; D not certain. The CDR3 loop spans 15 amino acids. V was clipped by 0 bases and J by 5 bases, with 11 bases between them. Per germline, CDR1 SGHKS and CDR2 YYEKEE (reference sequence). Here the CDR3 reads CASSLGDVINEKLFF. The DNA for the CDR3 is TGTGCCAGCAGCTTGGGCGACGTAATAAATGAAAAACTGTTTTTT.

The chain uses TRBV6-1 and TRBJ1-2; D ambiguous. The CDR3 spans 14 residues. In germline, CDR1 is MNHNS, CDR2 SASEGT. Between the trimmed V and J ends, which lost 0 bases and 8 bases, there was a span of 13 bases. CDR3 sequence (DNA): TGTGCCAGCAGTGAAGCGGGCACCCAAAACGGCTACACCTTC. Residues: CASSEAGTQNGYTF.

The chain carries TRBV5-6 and TRBJ1-1; 9 bases fit TRBD1. The CDR3 loop spans 18 amino acids. Unmatched junction bases numbered 12, after V lost 0 bases and J lost 3 bases. Germline V gives CDR1 SGHDT, CDR2 YYEEEE. The CDR3 region is CASSLARPLRDRDTEAFF. Written as DNA, the CDR3 is TGTGCCAGCAGCTTGGCCCGGCCCCTCCGGGACAGGGACACTGAAGCTTTCTTT.

A few counts support this clone. The CDR3 DNA reads as TGCGCCAGCAGCTTGGAGGACAGGGGGCGAGTGGGCGGCTACACCTTC. The encoded protein is CASSLEDRGRVGGYTF. The chain links TRBV5-1 to TRBJ1-2, with 11 positions matching TRBD1. V shed 0 bases, J shed 8 bases, and the junction held 9 bases outside the gene matches. There are 16 residues in the CDR3. Germline V lookup: CDR1 SGHRS, CDR2 YFSETQ. The variable domain in full, with the rest retrieved from reference TRBV5-1 and TRBJ1-2, is KAGVTQTPRYLIKTRGQQVTLSCSPISGHRSVSWYQQTPGQGLQFLFEYFSETQRNKGNFPGRFSGRQFSNSRSEMNVSTLELGDSALYLCASSLEDRGRVGGYTFGSGTRLTVV.

The rearrangement uses TRBV11-2 and TRBJ2-7; 7 bases are shared with TRBD1. J gave up 5 bases and V 4 bases, and 8 bases lay outside the gene matches. The germline V gene encodes CDR1 SGHAT and CDR2 FQNNGV. This CDR3 contains 14 residues. Written as DNA, the CDR3 is TGTGCCAGCAGCTCGGGACAGCCCGCCCACGAGCAGTACTTC. This codes for CASSSGQPAHEQYF.

The rearrangement links TRBV11-1 to TRBJ1-1, with TRBD1 matching over 11 bases. The V gene's germline CDR1 is SGHAT and CDR2 FQDESV (reference sequence). V lost 1 base to trimming and J lost 4 bases; unmatched junction nucleotides: 2. This CDR3 is 15 amino acids long. CDR3 sequence (DNA): TGTGCCAGCAGCTTAGTGGGACAGGGGGGCACTGAAGCTTTCTTT. Encoded protein: CASSLVGQGGTEAFF.

J is TRBJ2-1 and V is TRBV4-3, with D perhaps matching TRBD1 (5 bases). V shed 0 bases and J shed 8 bases, with 11 bases lying between them. The CDR3 has 14 residues. The germline V gene has CDR1 LGHNA and CDR2 YSLEER. CDR3 coding DNA: TGCGCCAGCAGCCAAGATAGGGGCTTAGATGAGCAGTTCTTC. It encodes CASSQDRGLDEQFF.

The chain is built from TRBV10-3 and TRBJ2-5; 12 bases map to TRBD2. V was clipped by 5 bases and J by 1 base; unmatched bases: 5. Per the germline V gene, CDR1 is ENHRY and CDR2 is SYGVKD. The CDR3 has 16 amino acids. CDR3 protein: CAISPRLAGAQETQYF. The CDR3 DNA is TGTGCCATCAGTCCGCGACTAGCGGGGGCCCAAGAGACCCAGTACTTC.

The rearrangement links TRBV6-6 to TRBJ1-5, with D uncertain. With 6 bases removed from V and 5 bases from J, the gap between germline ends came to 11 bases. CDR3 length: 13 amino acids. The germline gives CDR1 MNHNY, CDR2 SVGAGI (reference sequence). The CDR3 here is CASSEESYQPQHF. The CDR3 bases are TGTGCCAGCAGCGAGGAAAGCTATCAGCCCCAGCATTTT.

The chain employs TRBV2 and TRBJ2-3; 11 bases map to TRBD2. V shed 6 bases and J 2 bases; nucleotides not matched to a gene: 10. The V gene's germline CDR1 is SNHLY and CDR2 FYNNEI. The CDR3 covers 17 residues. The CDR3 protein is CASSTGTSGGATDTQYF. The CDR3, as DNA: TGTGCCAGCAGCACCGGGACTAGCGGAGGGGCCACAGATACGCAGTATTTT.

The V gene is TRBV19, the J gene TRBJ1-5; 8 bases are a match to TRBD1. The ends lost 4 bases at V and 3 bases at J; junction bases unmatched: 5. Germline CDR1 reads LNHDA; CDR2 reads SQIVND (reference sequence). CDR3 length: 15 amino acids. This CDR3 is CASSTDRGNNQPQHF. In DNA, the CDR3 is TGTGCCAGTAGTACTGACAGGGGAAACAATCAGCCCCAGCATTTT.

The chain's CDR3 is CAISGAGGGTDTQYF. CDR3 in DNA: TGTGCCATCAGTGGAGCGGGGGGGGGCACAGATACGCAGTATTTT. The chain carries TRBV10-3 and TRBJ2-3, with 10 nucleotides matching TRBD2. The germline CDR1 and CDR2 sequences are ENHRY and SYGVKD. CDR3 size: 15 residues. The V and J ends lost 4 bases and 1 base, in that order; junction bases with no gene match: 2.

V gene TRBV10-3 combines with J gene TRBJ2-1; D assignment may be TRBD1 or TRBD2 (5 bases each). The CDR3 totals 13 residues. V lost 7 bases and J lost 1, with 8 bases in between. In germline, CDR1 is ENHRY, CDR2 SYGVKD. CDR3 amino acids: CAITWGSYNEQFF. CDR3 in DNA: TGTGCCATCACCTGGGGGTCCTACAATGAGCAGTTCTTC.

This rearrangement joins TRBV5-5 to TRBJ1-6; possible D gene TRBD1, 5 bases. The CDR3 has 17 amino acids. Germline CDR1 and CDR2: SGHKS and YYEKEE (reference sequence). Trimming removed 1 base at V and 4 bases at J, with 15 bases between. The CDR3 region has the DNA TGTGCCAGCAGCTTGTCCCCGGGGGTAGGATATAATTCACCCCTCCACTTT. This translates into CASSLSPGVGYNSPLHF.

This rearrangement joins TRBV7-2 to TRBJ2-5, with a possible D match to TRBD2 (6 bases). Germline CDR1 SGHTA, CDR2 FQGNSA. V lost 5 bases and J lost 6, with 13 bases in between. The CDR3 runs 13 residues. This chain's CDR3 is CASSPLSGQTQYF. The CDR3 DNA sequence: TGTGCCAGCAGCCCACTAAGCGGGCAGACCCAGTACTTC.

V usage is TRBV11-2 and J usage is TRBJ1-2; possibly TRBD1 for D (6 bases). Germline CDR1 reads SGHAT; CDR2 reads FQNNGV. This CDR3 is 14 amino acids long. Trimming shortened V by 4 bases and J by 7 bases, and 16 bases separated the two germline ends. The DNA for the CDR3 is TGTGCCAGCAGCTCCCTCAGGGGTTCGGGTGGCTACACCTTC. Translating gives CASSSLRGSGGYTF.

Within the sample, this clone is large. This rearrangement joins TRBV10-1 to TRBJ2-1; 12 nucleotides line up with TRBD2. In germline, CDR1 is WNHNN, CDR2 SYGVQD (reference sequence). The CDR3 has 15 amino acids. The CDR3 nucleotides are TGCCCGAGGCTAGCGGGGGGGCCGGAATACAATGAGCAGTTCTTC. Amino acids: CPRLAGGPEYNEQFF.

In nucleotides, the CDR3 is TGCGCCAGCAGCTTGCAAGATTACGGGGGACTTTACTTC. It specifies CASSLQDYGGLYF. The V call is TRBV5-1, the J call TRBJ2-7, with TRBD2 as a possible D gene (6 bases). Trimming shortened V by 1 base and J by 13 bases, and 18 bases separated the two germline ends. This CDR3 contains 13 residues. Germline V gives CDR1 SGHRS, CDR2 YFSETQ.

This clone was picked up a small number of times. V is TRBV7-2 and J is TRBJ1-5; no definite D call. There are 13 residues in the CDR3. V was clipped by 5 bases and J by 3 bases, with 8 bases between them. In germline, CDR1 is SGHTA, CDR2 FQGNSA. DNA of the CDR3: TGTGCCAGCAGCAGGGAGGTCAATCAGCCCCAGCATTTT. It translates to CASSREVNQPQHF. Drawing the rest from reference TRBV7-2 and TRBJ1-5, the complete variable domain is GAGVSQSPSNKVTEKGKDVELRCDPISGHTALYWYRQSLGQGLEFLIYFQGNSAPDKSGLPSDRFSAERTGGSVSTLTIQRTQQEDSAVYLCASSREVNQPQHFGDGTRLSIL.

The V gene is TRBV10-3, the J gene TRBJ1-4; D unresolved. CDR3 size: 15 residues. V dropped 0 bases and J dropped 4 bases, with 9 bases sitting between them. CDR1 and CDR2 from the germline V gene are ENHRY and SYGVKD. The CDR3 region has the DNA TGTGCCATCAGTGAGTCTGCGGGGATTAATGAAAAACTGTTTTTT. Amino acids: CAISESAGINEKLFF.

This clone was seen a single time. In nucleotides, the CDR3 is TGTGCCAGCAGCCCCGGGGGGGCGAGGGTCACTGAAGCTTTCTTT. Residues: CASSPGGARVTEAFF. The chain is built from TRBV9 and TRBJ1-1, with D maybe TRBD1 (6 bases). There are 15 residues in the CDR3. Per the germline V gene, CDR1 is SGDLS and CDR2 is YYNGEE. Deletions cut 4 bases from V and 4 bases from J, with 17 bases between.